In this sample, the clone carrying this T cell receptor (beta chain) turned up once. This sample is part of a study of control samples from healthy donors and cancer patients. Produced via immunoSEQ multiplex PCR; TCRdb's table is partial and in-frame only. The sample records around 100,000 clones, about 90% being singletons. The V gene lost 8 bases and the J gene lost 7 bases, with 11 bases spanning the gap. The length of the CDR3 is 11 residues. The germline gives CDR1 SEHNR, CDR2 FQNEAQ (reference sequence). The clonotype was recovered from a woman aged 45-59 years in good health. This chain joins TRBV7-9 and TRBJ1-1; unclear D gene. The sample taken for sequencing was blood. CDR3 bases: TGTGCCAGCCAACTGGGGAGTGAAGCTTTCTTT. Translated, it gives CASQLGSEAFF.